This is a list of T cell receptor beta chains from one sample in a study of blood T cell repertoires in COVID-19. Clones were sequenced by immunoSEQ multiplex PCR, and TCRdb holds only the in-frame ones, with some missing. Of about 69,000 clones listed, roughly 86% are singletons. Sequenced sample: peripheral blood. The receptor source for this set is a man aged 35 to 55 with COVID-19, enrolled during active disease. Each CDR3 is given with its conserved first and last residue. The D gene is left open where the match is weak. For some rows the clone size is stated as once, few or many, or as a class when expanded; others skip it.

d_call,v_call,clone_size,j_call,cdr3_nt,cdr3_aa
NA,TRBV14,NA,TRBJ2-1,TGTGCCAGCAGCCAAGGATCTCAGGTCCCGCACAATGAGCAGTTCTTC,CASSQGSQVPHNEQFF
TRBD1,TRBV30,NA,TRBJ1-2,TGTGCCTGGAGTGTACCGGGACAGGGAATAGATTTTGGCTACACCTTC,CAWSVPGQGIDFGYTF
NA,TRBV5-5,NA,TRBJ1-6,TGTGCCAGCAGCTGGGGGACCGGGGGGTCCTATAATTCACCCCTCCACTTT,CASSWGTGGSYNSPLHF
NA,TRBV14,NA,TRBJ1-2,TGTGCCAGCAGCCAAGATGGCAGGCATGTTAGCTACACCTTC,CASSQDGRHVSYTF
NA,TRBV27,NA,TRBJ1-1,TGTGCCAGCAGTCGAGGGACAACTGAAGCTTTCTTT,CASSRGTTEAFF
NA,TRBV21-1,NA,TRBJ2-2,TGTGCCAGCAGCCAGGAGGGGGCAAAGAACACCGGGGAGCTGTTTTTT,CASSQEGAKNTGELFF
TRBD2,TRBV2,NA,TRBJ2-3,TGTGCCAGCAGTGAAGGACCGACTAGCGGTAGCACAGATACGCAGTATTTT,CASSEGPTSGSTDTQYF
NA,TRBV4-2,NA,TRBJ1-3,TGTGCCAGCAGCCAAGCCGGGGAAAGCTCTGGAAACACCATATATTTT,CASSQAGESSGNTIYF
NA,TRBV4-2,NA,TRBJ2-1,TGTGCCAGCAGCCAGGACCCCGCCCTCGGGGGCTCCTACAATGAGCAGTTCTTC,CASSQDPALGGSYNEQFF
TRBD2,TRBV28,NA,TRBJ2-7,TGTGCCAGCAGGTCGGGGGGACCTGCGGAGCAGTACTTC,CASRSGGPAEQYF
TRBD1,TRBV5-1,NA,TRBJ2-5,TGCGCCAGCAGCTTGGGGACAGGTTCAGAGACCCAGTACTTC,CASSLGTGSETQYF
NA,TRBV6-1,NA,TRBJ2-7,TGTGCCAGCAGTGAAGAAGGGGGTAGCCCACAGTACTTC,CASSEEGGSPQYF
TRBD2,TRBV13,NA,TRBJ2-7,TGTGCCAGCAGCTTTAGCGTAGCGGGGGGTCACGAGCAGTACTTC,CASSFSVAGGHEQYF
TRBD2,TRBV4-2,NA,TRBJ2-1,TGTGCCAGCCGAACCGGGACTAGCGGAGCCAATGAGCAGTTCTTC,CASRTGTSGANEQFF
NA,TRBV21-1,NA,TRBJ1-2,TGTGCCAGCAGCACCCACCCCTGTCTACAGGGTTCCGAGAACTATGGCTACACCTTC,CASSTHPCLQGSENYGYTF
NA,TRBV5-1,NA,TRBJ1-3,TGCGCCAGCAGCTTCTTCTCTGGAAACACCATATATTTT,CASSFFSGNTIYF
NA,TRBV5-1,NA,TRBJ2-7,TGCGCCAGCAGCGACCGGGGAGACGAGCAGTACTTC,CASSDRGDEQYF
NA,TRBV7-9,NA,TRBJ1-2,TGTGCCAGCACTCGTGGAGGGCTAACTAACTATGGCTACACCTTC,CASTRGGLTNYGYTF
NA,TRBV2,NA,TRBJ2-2,TGTGCCAGCAGTGACCGGGAACAGGGAACCGGGGAGCTGTTTTTT,CASSDREQGTGELFF
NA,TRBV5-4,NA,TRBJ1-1,TGTGCCAGCAGCCCCGGGGGGGGGCGGAACACTGAAGCTTTCTTT,CASSPGGGRNTEAFF
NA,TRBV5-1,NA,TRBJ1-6,TGCGCCAGCGCCCCCTCCATCTCGGGGGGTGATAATTCACCCCTCCACTTT,CASAPSISGGDNSPLHF
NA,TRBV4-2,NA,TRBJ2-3,TGTGCCAGCAGCCAAAACTCCTTGGGGGTGGGGGCCACAGATACGCAGTATTTT,CASSQNSLGVGATDTQYF
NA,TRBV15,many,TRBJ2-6,TGTGCCACCAGCAGAGATACAGGCGGCCTCTCTGGGGCCAACGTCCTGACTTTC,CATSRDTGGLSGANVLTF
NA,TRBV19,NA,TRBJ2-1,TGTGCCAGTGGAACCTCCCGGACAGATGAGCAGTTCTTC,CASGTSRTDEQFF
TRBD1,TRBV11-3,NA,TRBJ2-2,TGTGCCAGCAGCTTCGGACAGGGAGACACCGGGGAGCTGTTTTTT,CASSFGQGDTGELFF
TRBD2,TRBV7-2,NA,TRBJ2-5,TGTGCCAGCAGCTTACTGTCTAGCGGGGGGGCTATCCAAGAGACCCAGTACTTC,CASSLLSSGGAIQETQYF
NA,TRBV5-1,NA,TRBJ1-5,TGCGCCAGCAAGTCAGGGGCCGAGGCTTCGCCCCAGCATTTT,CASKSGAEASPQHF
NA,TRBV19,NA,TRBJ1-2,TGTGCCAGTAGCGACCAGGGGTATGGCTACACCTTC,CASSDQGYGYTF
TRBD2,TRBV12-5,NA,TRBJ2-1,TGTGCTAGTGGTTTGACAACTGGGACTAGCGGGGTGAGCTCCTACAATGAGCAGTTCTTC,CASGLTTGTSGVSSYNEQFF
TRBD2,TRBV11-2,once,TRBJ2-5,TGTGCCAGCAGCTTGAGCGGGGGGGTTCTAGGGACCCAGTACTTC,CASSLSGGVLGTQYF
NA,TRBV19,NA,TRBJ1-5,TGTGCCAGTAGTATCCGTCGACAGACCGATAGCAATCAGCCCCAGCATTTT,CASSIRRQTDSNQPQHF
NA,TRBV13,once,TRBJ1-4,TGTGCCAGCAGCTCATCGGACAGTCGTGATGAAAAACTGTTTTTT,CASSSSDSRDEKLFF
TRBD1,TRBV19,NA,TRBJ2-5,TGTGCCAGTAGTTCGACAGGGGTGGAGACCCAGTACTTC,CASSSTGVETQYF
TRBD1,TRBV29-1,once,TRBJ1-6,TGCAGCGTTCCCGGACAGGTGAGCTCCTATAATTCACCCCTCCACTTT,CSVPGQVSSYNSPLHF
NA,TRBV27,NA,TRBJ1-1,TGTGCCAGCAGCCTTTTAGGAGGGGACACTGAAGCTTTCTTT,CASSLLGGDTEAFF
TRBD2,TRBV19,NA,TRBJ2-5,TGTGCCAGTACTACTAGCGGGGGCCCTATCCAAGAGACCCAGTACTTC,CASTTSGGPIQETQYF